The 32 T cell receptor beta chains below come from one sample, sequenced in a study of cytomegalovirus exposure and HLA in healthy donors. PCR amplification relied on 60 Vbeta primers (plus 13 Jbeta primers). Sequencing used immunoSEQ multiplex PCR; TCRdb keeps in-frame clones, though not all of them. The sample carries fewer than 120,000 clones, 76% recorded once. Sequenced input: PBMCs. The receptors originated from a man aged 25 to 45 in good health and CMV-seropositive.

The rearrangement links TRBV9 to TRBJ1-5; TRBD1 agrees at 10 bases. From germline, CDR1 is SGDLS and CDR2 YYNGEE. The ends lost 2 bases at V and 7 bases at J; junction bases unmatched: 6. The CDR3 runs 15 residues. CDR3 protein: CASSVGTGDGQPQHF. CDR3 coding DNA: TGTGCCAGCAGCGTCGGGACAGGGGACGGCCAGCCCCAGCATTTT.

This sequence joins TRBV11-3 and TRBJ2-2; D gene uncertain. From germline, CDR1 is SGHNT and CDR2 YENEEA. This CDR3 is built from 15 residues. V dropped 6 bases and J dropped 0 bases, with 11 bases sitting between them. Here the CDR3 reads CASSSLVANTGELFF. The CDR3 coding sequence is TGTGCCAGCAGTTCTCTAGTGGCGAACACCGGGGAGCTGTTTTTT. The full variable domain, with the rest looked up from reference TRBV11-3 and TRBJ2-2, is EAGVVQSPRYKIIEKKQPVAFWCNPISGHNTLYWYLQNLGQGPELLIRYENEEAVDDSQLPKDRFSAERLKGVDSTLKIQPAELGDSAVYLCASSSLVANTGELFFGEGSRLTVL.

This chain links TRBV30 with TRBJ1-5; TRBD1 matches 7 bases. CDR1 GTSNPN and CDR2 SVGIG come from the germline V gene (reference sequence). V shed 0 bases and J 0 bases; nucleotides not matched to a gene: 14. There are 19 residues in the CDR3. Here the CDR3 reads CAWSVGFKGTAYSNQPQHF. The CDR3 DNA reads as TGTGCCTGGAGTGTAGGTTTTAAGGGGACAGCGTATAGCAATCAGCCCCAGCATTTT.

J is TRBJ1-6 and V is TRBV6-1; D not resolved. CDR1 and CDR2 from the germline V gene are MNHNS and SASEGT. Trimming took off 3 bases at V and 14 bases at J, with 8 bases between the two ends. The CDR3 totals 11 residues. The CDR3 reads CASSDPRTLHF. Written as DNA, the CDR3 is TGTGCCAGCAGTGACCCGCGAACCCTCCACTTT.

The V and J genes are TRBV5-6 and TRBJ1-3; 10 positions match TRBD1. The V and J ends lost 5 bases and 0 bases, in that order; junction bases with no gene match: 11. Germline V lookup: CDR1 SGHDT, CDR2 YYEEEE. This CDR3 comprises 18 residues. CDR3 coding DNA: TGTGCCAGCAGTTGGGGACAGGGGCCCCTAAACTCTGGAAACACCATATATTTT. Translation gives CASSWGQGPLNSGNTIYF.

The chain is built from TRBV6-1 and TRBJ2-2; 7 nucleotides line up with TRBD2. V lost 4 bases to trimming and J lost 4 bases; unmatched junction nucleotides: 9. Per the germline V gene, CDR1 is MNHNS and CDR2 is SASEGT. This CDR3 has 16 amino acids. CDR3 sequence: CASSVVAGRSTGELFF. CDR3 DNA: TGTGCCAGCAGTGTGGTAGCGGGCCGGTCCACCGGGGAGCTGTTTTTT.

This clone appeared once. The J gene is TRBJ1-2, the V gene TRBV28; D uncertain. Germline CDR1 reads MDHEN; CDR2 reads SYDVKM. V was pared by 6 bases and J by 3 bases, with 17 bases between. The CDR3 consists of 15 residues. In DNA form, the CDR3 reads TGTGCCAGCAGCCAAACCGACGGGGTTTACTATGGCTACACCTTC. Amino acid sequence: CASSQTDGVYYGYTF.

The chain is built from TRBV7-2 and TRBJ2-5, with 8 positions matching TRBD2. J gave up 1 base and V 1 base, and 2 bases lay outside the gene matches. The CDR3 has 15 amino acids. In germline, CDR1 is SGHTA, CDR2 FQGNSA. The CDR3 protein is CASSLGAGVQETQYF. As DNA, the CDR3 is TGTGCCAGCAGCTTAGGAGCGGGGGTCCAAGAGACCCAGTACTTC.

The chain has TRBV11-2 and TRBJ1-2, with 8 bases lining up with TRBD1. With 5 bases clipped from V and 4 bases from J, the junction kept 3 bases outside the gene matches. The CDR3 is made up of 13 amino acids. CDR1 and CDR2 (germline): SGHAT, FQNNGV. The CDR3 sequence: CASSAGTGYGYTF. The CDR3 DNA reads TGTGCCAGCAGCGCCGGGACAGGCTATGGCTACACCTTC.

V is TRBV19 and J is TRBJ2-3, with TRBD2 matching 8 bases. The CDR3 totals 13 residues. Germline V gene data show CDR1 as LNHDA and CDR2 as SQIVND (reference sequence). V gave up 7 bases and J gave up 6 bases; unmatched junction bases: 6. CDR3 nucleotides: TGTGCCAGTACGGCGGGGGGTTGGGATACGCAGTATTTT. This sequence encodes CASTAGGWDTQYF.

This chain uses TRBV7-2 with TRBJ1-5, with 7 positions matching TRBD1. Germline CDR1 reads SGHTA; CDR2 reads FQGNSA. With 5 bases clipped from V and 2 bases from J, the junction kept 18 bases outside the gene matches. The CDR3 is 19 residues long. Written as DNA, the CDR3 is TGTGCCAGCAGCAAAGGGGGCCCAAAAAAGGCGGATGGCAATCAGCCCCAGCATTTT. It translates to CASSKGGPKKADGNQPQHF. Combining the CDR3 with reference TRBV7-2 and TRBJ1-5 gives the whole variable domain GAGVSQSPSNKVTEKGKDVELRCDPISGHTALYWYRQSLGQGLEFLIYFQGNSAPDKSGLPSDRFSAERTGGSVSTLTIQRTQQEDSAVYLCASSKGGPKKADGNQPQHFGDGTRLSIL.

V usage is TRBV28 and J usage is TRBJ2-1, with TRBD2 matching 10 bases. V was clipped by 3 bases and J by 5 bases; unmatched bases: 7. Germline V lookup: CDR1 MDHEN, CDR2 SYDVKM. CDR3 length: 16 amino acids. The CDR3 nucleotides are TGTGCCAGCAGTTTCCAGAGGACTAGCGGAAACAATGAGCAGTTCTTC. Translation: CASSFQRTSGNNEQFF. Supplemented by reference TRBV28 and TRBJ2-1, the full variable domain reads DVKVTQSSRYLVKRTGEKVFLECVQDMDHENMFWYRQDPGLGLRLIYFSYDVKMKEKGDIPEGYSVSREKKERFSLILESASTNQTSMYLCASSFQRTSGNNEQFFGPGTRLTVL.

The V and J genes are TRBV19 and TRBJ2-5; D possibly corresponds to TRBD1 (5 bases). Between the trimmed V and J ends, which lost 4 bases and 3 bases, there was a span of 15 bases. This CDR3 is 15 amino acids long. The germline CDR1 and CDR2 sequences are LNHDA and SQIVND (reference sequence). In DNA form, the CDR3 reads TGTGCCAGTAGTAGCGTCGAGGCAGGGAAAGAGACCCAGTACTTC. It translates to CASSSVEAGKETQYF.

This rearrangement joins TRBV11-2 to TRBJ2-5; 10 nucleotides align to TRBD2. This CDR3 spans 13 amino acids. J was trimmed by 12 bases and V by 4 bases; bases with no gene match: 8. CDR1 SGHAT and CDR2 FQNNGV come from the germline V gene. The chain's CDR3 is CASSSGLAAREYF. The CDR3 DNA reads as TGTGCCAGCAGCTCCGGACTAGCGGCCCGGGAGTACTTC.

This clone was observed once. CDR3 amino acids: CSVEATSGTEAFF. CDR3 DNA: TGCAGCGTTGAAGCTACGTCGGGGACTGAAGCTTTCTTT. The rearrangement uses TRBV29-1 and TRBJ1-1; D is unresolved. The CDR3 loop spans 13 amino acids. The germline V gene has CDR1 SQVTM and CDR2 ANQGSEA. V lost 1 base and J 5 bases, leaving 11 bases between the germline ends.

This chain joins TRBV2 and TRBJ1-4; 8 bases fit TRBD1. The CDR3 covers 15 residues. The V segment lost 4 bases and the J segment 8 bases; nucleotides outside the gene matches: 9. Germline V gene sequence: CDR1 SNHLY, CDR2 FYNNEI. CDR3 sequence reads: CASSVGGQGGEKLFF. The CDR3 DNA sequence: TGTGCCAGCAGTGTCGGAGGACAGGGAGGGGAAAAACTGTTTTTT.

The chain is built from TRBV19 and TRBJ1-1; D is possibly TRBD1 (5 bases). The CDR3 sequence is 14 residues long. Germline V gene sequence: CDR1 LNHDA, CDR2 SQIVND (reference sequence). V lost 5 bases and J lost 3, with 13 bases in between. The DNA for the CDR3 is TGTGCCAGTAGTGCGCAGGGCGAGTACACTGAAGCTTTCTTT. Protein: CASSAQGEYTEAFF.

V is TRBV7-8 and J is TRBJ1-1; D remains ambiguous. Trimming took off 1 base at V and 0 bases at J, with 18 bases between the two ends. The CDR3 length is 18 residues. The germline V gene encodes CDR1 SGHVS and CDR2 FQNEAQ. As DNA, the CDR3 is TGTGCCAGCAGCTTAGTCTCGGGAAAGGGCTCCTTGAACACTGAAGCTTTCTTT. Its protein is CASSLVSGKGSLNTEAFF.

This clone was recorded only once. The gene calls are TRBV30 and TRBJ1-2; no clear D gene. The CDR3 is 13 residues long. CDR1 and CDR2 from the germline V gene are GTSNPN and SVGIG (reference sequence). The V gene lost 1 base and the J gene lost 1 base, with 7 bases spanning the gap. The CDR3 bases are TGTGCCTGGAGTGGGACTGATAACTATGGCTACACCTTC. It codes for CAWSGTDNYGYTF.

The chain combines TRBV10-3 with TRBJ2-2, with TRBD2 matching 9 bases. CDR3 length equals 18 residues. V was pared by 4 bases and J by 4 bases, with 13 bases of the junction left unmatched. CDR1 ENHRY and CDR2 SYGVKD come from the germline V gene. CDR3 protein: CAISVEDGTSSFTGELFF. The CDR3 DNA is TGTGCCATCAGTGTCGAGGACGGGACTAGCTCTTTCACCGGGGAGCTGTTTTTT.

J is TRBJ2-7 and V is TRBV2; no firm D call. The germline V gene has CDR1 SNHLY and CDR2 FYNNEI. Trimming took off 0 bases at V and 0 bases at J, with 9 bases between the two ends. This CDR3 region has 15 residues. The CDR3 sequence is CASSEAAGSSYEQYF. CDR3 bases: TGTGCCAGCAGTGAAGCTGCAGGCTCCTCCTACGAGCAGTACTTC.

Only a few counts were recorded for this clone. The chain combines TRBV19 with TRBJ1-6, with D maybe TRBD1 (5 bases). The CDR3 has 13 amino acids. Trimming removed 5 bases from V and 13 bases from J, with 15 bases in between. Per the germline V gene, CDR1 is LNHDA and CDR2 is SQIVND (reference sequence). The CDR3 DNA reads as TGTGCCAGTAGTTCTCAAGCGGGGGGGCCCCTCCACTTT. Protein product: CASSSQAGGPLHF.

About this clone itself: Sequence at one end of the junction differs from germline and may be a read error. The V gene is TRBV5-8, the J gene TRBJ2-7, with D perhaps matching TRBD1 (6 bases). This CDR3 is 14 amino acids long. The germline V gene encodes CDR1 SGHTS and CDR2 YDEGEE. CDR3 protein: CASSLQGLSYEPYF. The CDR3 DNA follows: TGTGCCAGCAGTTTACAGGGTCTCTCCTACGAGCCGTACTTC. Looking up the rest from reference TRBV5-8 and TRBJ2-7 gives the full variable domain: EAGVTQSPTHLIKTRGQQATLRCSPISGHTSVYWYQQALGLGLQFLLWYDEGEERNRGNFPPRFSGRQFPNYSSELNVNALELEDSALYLCASSLQGLSYEPYFGPGTRLTVT.

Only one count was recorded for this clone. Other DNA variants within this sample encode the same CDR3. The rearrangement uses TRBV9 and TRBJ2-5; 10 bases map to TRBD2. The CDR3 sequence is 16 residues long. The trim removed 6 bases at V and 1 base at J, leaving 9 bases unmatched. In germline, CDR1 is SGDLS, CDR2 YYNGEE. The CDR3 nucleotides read TGTGCCAGCACCCTCGGGCTAGCGGGGGCCCAAGAGACCCAGTACTTC. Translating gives CASTLGLAGAQETQYF.

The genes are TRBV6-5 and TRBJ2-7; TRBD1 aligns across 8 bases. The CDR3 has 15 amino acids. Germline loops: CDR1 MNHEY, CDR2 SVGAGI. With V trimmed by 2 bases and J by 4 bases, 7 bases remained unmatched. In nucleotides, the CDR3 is TGTGCCAGCAGTTACCAGGGACAGGCAGTGTACGAGCAGTACTTC. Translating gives CASSYQGQAVYEQYF.

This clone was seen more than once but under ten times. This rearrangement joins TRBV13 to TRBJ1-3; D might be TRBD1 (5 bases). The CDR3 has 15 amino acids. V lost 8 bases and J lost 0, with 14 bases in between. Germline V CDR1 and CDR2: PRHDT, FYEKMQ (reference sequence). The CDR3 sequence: CASSGGEFSGNTIYF. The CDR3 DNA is TGTGCCAGCTCGGGAGGGGAATTCTCTGGAAACACCATATATTTT.

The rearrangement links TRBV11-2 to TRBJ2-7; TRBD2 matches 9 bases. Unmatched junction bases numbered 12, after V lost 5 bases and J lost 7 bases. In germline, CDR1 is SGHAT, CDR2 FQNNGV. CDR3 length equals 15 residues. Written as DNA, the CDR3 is TGTGCCAGCAGCATAGCCCGCGGGGCGGGGGGGGAGCAGTACTTC. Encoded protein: CASSIARGAGGEQYF.

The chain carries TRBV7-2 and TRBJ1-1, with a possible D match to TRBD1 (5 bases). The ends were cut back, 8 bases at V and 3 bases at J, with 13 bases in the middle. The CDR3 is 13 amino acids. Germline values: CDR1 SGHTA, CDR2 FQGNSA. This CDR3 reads CASRRQTDTEAFF. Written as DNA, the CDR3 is TGTGCCAGCCGTCGTCAGACAGACACTGAAGCTTTCTTT.

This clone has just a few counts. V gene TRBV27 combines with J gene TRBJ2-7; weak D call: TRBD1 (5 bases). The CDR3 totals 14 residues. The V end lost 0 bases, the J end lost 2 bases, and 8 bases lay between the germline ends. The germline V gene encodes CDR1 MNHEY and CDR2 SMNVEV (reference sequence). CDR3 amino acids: CASSLSRTTYEQYF. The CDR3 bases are TGTGCCAGCAGTTTATCGAGGACAACCTACGAGCAGTACTTC.

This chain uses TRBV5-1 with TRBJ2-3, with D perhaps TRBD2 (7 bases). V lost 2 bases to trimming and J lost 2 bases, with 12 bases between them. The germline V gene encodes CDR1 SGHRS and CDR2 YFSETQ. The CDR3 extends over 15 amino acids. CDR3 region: CASSFAGAFTDTQYF. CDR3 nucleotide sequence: TGCGCCAGCAGCTTCGCGGGGGCCTTCACAGATACGCAGTATTTT.

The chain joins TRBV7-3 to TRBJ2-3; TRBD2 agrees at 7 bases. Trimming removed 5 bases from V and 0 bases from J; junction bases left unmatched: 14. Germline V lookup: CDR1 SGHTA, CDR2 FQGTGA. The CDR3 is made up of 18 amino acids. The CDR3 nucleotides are TGTGCCAGCAGCCCGGGGGTGCTAGCGGAGTCTAGCACAGATACGCAGTATTTT. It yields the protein CASSPGVLAESSTDTQYF.

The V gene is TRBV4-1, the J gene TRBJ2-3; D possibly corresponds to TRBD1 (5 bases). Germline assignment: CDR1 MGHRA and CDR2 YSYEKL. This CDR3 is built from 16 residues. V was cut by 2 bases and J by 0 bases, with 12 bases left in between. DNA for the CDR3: TGCGCCAGCAGCCAACAGCGCCAGGGTAGCACAGATACGCAGTATTTT. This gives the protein CASSQQRQGSTDTQYF.